This TCR beta chain was profiled in a study of blood T cell repertoires in COVID-19. Study overall: Spain, Italy and the United States supplied samples that represented acute and convalescent COVID-19. PBMCs, B-cell-depleted T cells, or T cells provided the cDNA or gDNA that made up the material.

Trimming shortened V by 2 bases and J by 2 bases, and 4 bases separated the two germline ends. CDR1 and CDR2 from the germline V gene are SGHNT and YYREEE (reference sequence). This CDR3 contains 12 residues. Original analysis: Reference gene primer amplification yielded estimated nucleated cell counts. Some clones are missing from TCRdb's copy, which holds only in-frame ones; the method was immunoSEQ multiplex PCR. The DNA gave D and trimming, while V, J and clone size come from that table. This table has about 310,000 clones, roughly 91% appearing once. The clonotype comes from a man aged 50 to 59 with active or convalescent COVID-19. This chain uses TRBV5-4 with TRBJ2-5; D is unclear. Specimen: peripheral blood. This chain's CDR3 is CASSFHQETQYF. In DNA, the CDR3 is TGTGCCAGCAGCTTCCATCAAGAGACCCAGTACTTC. Full variable domain (remainder filled in from reference TRBV5-4 and TRBJ2-5): ETGVTQSPTHLIKTRGQQVTLRCSSQSGHNTVSWYQQALGQGPQFIFQYYREEENGRGNFPPRFSGLQFPNYSSELNVNALELDDSALYLCASSFHQETQYFGPGTRLLVL.